This is a list of T cell receptor beta chains from one sample in a study of T cell responses to AZD1222 COVID-19 vaccine. Only in-frame clones appear in the TCRdb table, and some are missing; sequencing was by immunoSEQ multiplex PCR. The sample holds approximately 89,000 clones; about 91% are singletons and the top ten take approximately 5.6%. The sequences come from peripheral blood, collected on day 0 of AZD1222 vaccination. The receptors originated from an adult in good health. Each CDR3 is given with its conserved first and last residue. Fields, in order: D gene, J gene, V gene, CDR3 length, clone size, CDR3 protein, CDR3 DNA. A D gene is named only where the DNA matches it firmly. Size is stated for part of the rows, as once, few or many counts, or as a class when the clone is expanded.

d_call: -
j_call: TRBJ2-2
v_call: TRBV7-3
cdr3_length: 15
clone_size: -
cdr3_aa: CASSARDGYGGELFF
cdr3_nt: TGTGCCAGCAGCGCCCGGGACGGTTACGGCGGGGAGCTGTTTTTT

d_call: -
j_call: TRBJ1-2
v_call: TRBV7-3
cdr3_length: 16
clone_size: once
cdr3_aa: CASSSYTMGEGYGYTF
cdr3_nt: TGTGCCAGCAGCTCATATACAATGGGGGAAGGCTATGGCTACACCTTC

d_call: -
j_call: TRBJ1-2
v_call: TRBV27
cdr3_length: 13
clone_size: -
cdr3_aa: CASSAPWGNGYTF
cdr3_nt: TGTGCCAGCAGTGCGCCGTGGGGGAATGGCTACACCTTC

d_call: TRBD1
j_call: TRBJ1-2
v_call: TRBV7-2
cdr3_length: 14
clone_size: -
cdr3_aa: CASSRDRGNHGYTF
cdr3_nt: TGTGCCAGCAGCCGCGACAGGGGCAATCATGGCTACACCTTC

d_call: -
j_call: TRBJ2-2
v_call: TRBV5-4
cdr3_length: 16
clone_size: -
cdr3_aa: CASSLEGRLSTGELFF
cdr3_nt: TGTGCCAGCAGCTTGGAGGGGCGACTCTCCACCGGGGAGCTGTTTTTT

d_call: -
j_call: TRBJ1-3
v_call: TRBV29-1
cdr3_length: 12
clone_size: -
cdr3_aa: CSVAGEINTIYF
cdr3_nt: TGCAGCGTTGCAGGGGAAATAAACACCATATATTTT

d_call: -
j_call: TRBJ1-6
v_call: TRBV11-2
cdr3_length: 14
clone_size: -
cdr3_aa: CASSLVRNVSPLHF
cdr3_nt: TGTGCCAGCAGCTTAGTGCGGAATGTTTCACCCCTCCACTTT

d_call: TRBD1
j_call: TRBJ1-6
v_call: TRBV27
cdr3_length: 14
clone_size: few
cdr3_aa: CASSLQGGDSPLHF
cdr3_nt: TGTGCCAGCAGTCTACAGGGGGGGGATTCACCCCTCCACTTT

d_call: TRBD2
j_call: TRBJ2-1
v_call: TRBV7-6
cdr3_length: 16
clone_size: -
cdr3_aa: CASSLAVAGGPYEQFF
cdr3_nt: TGTGCCAGCAGCTTAGCGGTAGCGGGAGGGCCCTATGAGCAGTTCTTC

d_call: -
j_call: TRBJ2-3
v_call: TRBV10-3
cdr3_length: 14
clone_size: -
cdr3_aa: CAIRGTWDTDTQYF
cdr3_nt: TGTGCCATCAGAGGGACTTGGGACACAGATACGCAGTATTTT

d_call: TRBD1
j_call: TRBJ2-1
v_call: TRBV6-5
cdr3_length: 15
clone_size: -
cdr3_aa: CASRRSGTGFNEQFF
cdr3_nt: TGTGCCAGCAGAAGATCCGGGACAGGGTTCAATGAGCAGTTCTTC

d_call: -
j_call: TRBJ2-5
v_call: TRBV28
cdr3_length: 15
clone_size: -
cdr3_aa: CASSSPRTAFYTQYF
cdr3_nt: TGTGCCAGCAGTTCCCCTAGGACTGCTTTTTATACCCAGTACTTC

d_call: -
j_call: TRBJ2-7
v_call: TRBV21-1
cdr3_length: 13
clone_size: once
cdr3_aa: CASQQVNSYEQYF
cdr3_nt: TGTGCCAGTCAACAGGTGAACTCCTACGAGCAGTACTTC

d_call: -
j_call: TRBJ2-1
v_call: TRBV6-4
cdr3_length: 15
clone_size: -
cdr3_aa: CASSRNPDSDNEQFF
cdr3_nt: TGTGCCAGCAGCCGAAACCCCGACAGCGACAATGAGCAGTTCTTC

d_call: -
j_call: TRBJ1-5
v_call: TRBV7-9
cdr3_length: 14
clone_size: once
cdr3_aa: CASSLGQTRQPQHF
cdr3_nt: TGTGCCAGCAGCTTAGGACAGACCCGTCAGCCCCAGCATTTT

d_call: -
j_call: TRBJ2-5
v_call: TRBV5-6
cdr3_length: 17
clone_size: -
cdr3_aa: CASSPSWVDRTQETQYF
cdr3_nt: TGTGCCAGCAGCCCGTCGTGGGTCGACCGGACTCAAGAGACCCAGTACTTC

d_call: TRBD2
j_call: TRBJ2-2
v_call: TRBV29-1
cdr3_length: 18
clone_size: -
cdr3_aa: CSVAALAGVGPNTGELFF
cdr3_nt: TGCAGCGTTGCGGCGCTTGCGGGAGTTGGTCCGAACACCGGGGAGCTGTTTTTT

d_call: -
j_call: TRBJ2-7
v_call: TRBV18
cdr3_length: 14
clone_size: -
cdr3_aa: CASSQGRGRYEQYF
cdr3_nt: TGTGCCAGCTCCCAAGGCAGGGGTCGGTACGAGCAGTACTTC

d_call: -
j_call: TRBJ1-1
v_call: TRBV6-5
cdr3_length: 11
clone_size: -
cdr3_aa: CASSLGREAFF
cdr3_nt: TGTGCCAGCTCGCTGGGACGTGAAGCTTTCTTT

d_call: -
j_call: TRBJ2-7
v_call: TRBV11-3
cdr3_length: 12
clone_size: -
cdr3_aa: CASSLNGYEQYF
cdr3_nt: TGTGCCAGCAGCTTAAATGGATACGAGCAGTACTTC

d_call: -
j_call: TRBJ2-1
v_call: TRBV21-1
cdr3_length: 13
clone_size: once
cdr3_aa: CANIEGSKNEQFF
cdr3_nt: TGTGCCAATATCGAGGGCAGTAAGAATGAGCAGTTCTTC

d_call: TRBD2
j_call: TRBJ2-7
v_call: TRBV12-3/TRBV12-4
cdr3_length: 13
clone_size: -
cdr3_aa: CASSFGLAGEQYF
cdr3_nt: TGTGCCAGCAGTTTCGGACTAGCGGGAGAGCAGTACTTC

d_call: TRBD2
j_call: TRBJ2-7
v_call: TRBV27
cdr3_length: 15
clone_size: -
cdr3_aa: CASSFSASGNYEQYF
cdr3_nt: TGTGCCAGCAGTTTTAGTGCTAGCGGGAACTACGAGCAGTACTTC

d_call: TRBD1
j_call: TRBJ1-2
v_call: TRBV5-1
cdr3_length: 15
clone_size: -
cdr3_aa: CASSLERGQSYGYTF
cdr3_nt: TGCGCCAGCAGCTTGGAGCGGGGACAGTCCTATGGCTACACCTTC

d_call: -
j_call: TRBJ2-5
v_call: TRBV11-3
cdr3_length: 12
clone_size: -
cdr3_aa: CASSLQGETQYF
cdr3_nt: TGTGCCAGCAGCTTACAGGGGGAGACCCAGTACTTC

d_call: -
j_call: TRBJ2-1
v_call: TRBV19
cdr3_length: 13
clone_size: -
cdr3_aa: CASSIGQGNEQFF
cdr3_nt: TGTGCCAGTAGTATAGGGCAGGGCAATGAGCAGTTCTTC

d_call: TRBD1
j_call: TRBJ1-3
v_call: TRBV6-6
cdr3_length: 16
clone_size: -
cdr3_aa: CASSYGTARSGNTTYF
cdr3_nt: TGTGCCAGCAGTTACGGGACAGCCCGCTCTGGAAACACCACATATTTT

d_call: -
j_call: TRBJ1-2
v_call: TRBV3-1/TRBV3-2
cdr3_length: 13
clone_size: -
cdr3_aa: CASSQDLFGRYTF
cdr3_nt: TGTGCCAGCAGCCAAGACCTGTTTGGACGTTACACCTTC

d_call: -
j_call: TRBJ1-1
v_call: TRBV3-1/TRBV3-2
cdr3_length: 13
clone_size: -
cdr3_aa: CASSQFNEGEAFF
cdr3_nt: TGTGCCAGCAGCCAATTTAATGAGGGAGAGGCTTTCTTT

d_call: TRBD1
j_call: TRBJ2-7
v_call: TRBV5-5
cdr3_length: 14
clone_size: -
cdr3_aa: CASSFDRDSYEQYF
cdr3_nt: TGTGCCAGCAGCTTCGACAGGGACTCCTACGAGCAGTACTTC

d_call: TRBD1
j_call: TRBJ2-3
v_call: TRBV2
cdr3_length: 18
clone_size: -
cdr3_aa: CASRRTGGAGGTTDTQYF
cdr3_nt: TGTGCCAGCAGACGGACAGGGGGCGCAGGGGGCACCACAGATACGCAGTATTTT

d_call: TRBD2
j_call: TRBJ2-7
v_call: TRBV5-5
cdr3_length: 15
clone_size: -
cdr3_aa: CASSSSGRVHDEQYF
cdr3_nt: TGTGCCAGCAGCAGTAGCGGGAGGGTCCACGACGAGCAGTACTTC

d_call: -
j_call: TRBJ1-2
v_call: TRBV10-3
cdr3_length: 16
clone_size: -
cdr3_aa: CAISESSGGTNYGYTF
cdr3_nt: TGTGCCATCAGTGAGTCTAGCGGCGGTACTAACTATGGCTACACCTTC

d_call: -
j_call: TRBJ1-1
v_call: TRBV4-1
cdr3_length: 18
clone_size: -
cdr3_aa: CASSQVAGKGEGNTEAFF
cdr3_nt: TGCGCCAGCAGCCAAGTTGCGGGAAAGGGTGAGGGGAACACTGAAGCTTTCTTT

d_call: TRBD1
j_call: TRBJ2-5
v_call: TRBV27
cdr3_length: 13
clone_size: -
cdr3_aa: CASRRQGQETQYF
cdr3_nt: TGTGCCAGCAGGAGACAGGGACAAGAGACCCAGTACTTC

d_call: -
j_call: TRBJ1-2
v_call: TRBV7-2
cdr3_length: 15
clone_size: -
cdr3_aa: CASSLWARGDYGYTF
cdr3_nt: TGTGCCAGCAGCTTATGGGCCAGGGGTGACTATGGCTACACCTTC

d_call: TRBD1
j_call: TRBJ2-1
v_call: TRBV6-1
cdr3_length: 17
clone_size: -
cdr3_aa: CASSEESDRGKPNEQFF
cdr3_nt: TGTGCCAGCAGTGAAGAGTCCGACAGGGGTAAGCCCAATGAGCAGTTCTTC

d_call: TRBD1
j_call: TRBJ2-2
v_call: TRBV7-7
cdr3_length: 15
clone_size: -
cdr3_aa: CASSSGTGPTGELFF
cdr3_nt: TGTGCTAGCAGCTCCGGGACAGGGCCCACCGGGGAGCTGTTTTTT

d_call: TRBD2
j_call: TRBJ2-7
v_call: TRBV27
cdr3_length: 18
clone_size: -
cdr3_aa: CASSLFPPVGTIPYEQYF
cdr3_nt: TGTGCCAGCAGTTTATTCCCCCCCGTAGGGACTATACCCTACGAGCAGTACTTC

d_call: TRBD2
j_call: TRBJ2-7
v_call: TRBV10-3
cdr3_length: 14
clone_size: -
cdr3_aa: CAISEPWTSWEQYF
cdr3_nt: TGTGCCATCAGTGAGCCCTGGACTAGTTGGGAGCAGTACTTC

d_call: -
j_call: TRBJ2-2
v_call: TRBV12-5
cdr3_length: 18
clone_size: once
cdr3_aa: CASGFLTYPPRPDRELFF
cdr3_nt: TGTGCTAGTGGTTTCCTTACTTATCCCCCAAGACCAGATCGGGAGCTGTTTTTT

d_call: -
j_call: TRBJ1-5
v_call: TRBV19
cdr3_length: 16
clone_size: -
cdr3_aa: CASSILQTGGDQPQHF
cdr3_nt: TGTGCCAGTAGTATATTACAGACCGGTGGGGATCAGCCCCAGCATTTT

d_call: -
j_call: TRBJ1-2
v_call: TRBV7-9
cdr3_length: 12
clone_size: -
cdr3_aa: CASSLLPAGYTF
cdr3_nt: TGTGCCAGCAGCTTATTACCCGCCGGCTACACCTTC

d_call: TRBD1
j_call: TRBJ1-1
v_call: TRBV19
cdr3_length: 19
clone_size: -
cdr3_aa: CASSTSLPERTGSYTEAFF
cdr3_nt: TGTGCCAGTAGTACATCCCTGCCCGAGAGGACAGGGTCGTACACTGAAGCTTTCTTT

d_call: TRBD2
j_call: TRBJ2-5
v_call: TRBV3-1/TRBV3-2
cdr3_length: 15
clone_size: -
cdr3_aa: CASRRAGVTEETQYF
cdr3_nt: TGTGCCAGCAGAAGAGCGGGAGTAACAGAAGAGACCCAGTACTTC

d_call: -
j_call: TRBJ1-1
v_call: TRBV30
cdr3_length: 12
clone_size: -
cdr3_aa: CAFGSLDTEAFF
cdr3_nt: TGTGCCTTCGGATCACTGGACACTGAAGCTTTCTTT

d_call: TRBD2
j_call: TRBJ2-3
v_call: TRBV6-1
cdr3_length: 14
clone_size: -
cdr3_aa: CASSERGRSDTQYF
cdr3_nt: TGTGCCAGCAGTGAACGCGGGAGATCAGATACGCAGTATTTT

d_call: -
j_call: TRBJ1-4
v_call: TRBV19
cdr3_length: 16
clone_size: -
cdr3_aa: CASSIEVARTNEKLFF
cdr3_nt: TGTGCCAGTAGTATAGAGGTGGCACGAACTAATGAAAAACTGTTTTTT

d_call: TRBD2
j_call: TRBJ2-1
v_call: TRBV5-1
cdr3_length: 15
clone_size: -
cdr3_aa: CASSYGLADYNEQFF
cdr3_nt: TGCGCCAGCAGCTATGGACTAGCGGATTACAATGAGCAGTTCTTC

d_call: -
j_call: TRBJ1-4
v_call: TRBV28
cdr3_length: 14
clone_size: -
cdr3_aa: CASSLPPTNEKLFF
cdr3_nt: TGTGCCAGCAGTCTCCCCCCCACTAATGAAAAACTGTTTTTT

d_call: TRBD1
j_call: TRBJ1-1
v_call: TRBV19
cdr3_length: 14
clone_size: -
cdr3_aa: CASRPRGRDTEAFF
cdr3_nt: TGTGCCAGTCGCCCCAGGGGGAGGGACACTGAAGCTTTCTTT

d_call: TRBD1
j_call: TRBJ2-3
v_call: TRBV11-2
cdr3_length: 18
clone_size: -
cdr3_aa: CASSSSGQGTVFADTQYF
cdr3_nt: TGTGCCAGCAGCTCCTCGGGACAGGGGACGGTTTTCGCAGATACGCAGTATTTT

d_call: -
j_call: TRBJ2-7
v_call: TRBV27
cdr3_length: 13
clone_size: once
cdr3_aa: CASRGSVAYEQYF
cdr3_nt: TGTGCCAGCAGGGGTTCGGTGGCCTACGAGCAGTACTTC